This is a list of T cell receptor beta chains from one sample in a study of T cells after yellow fever vaccination. A single record per CDR3 protein comes from TCRdb applying MiXCR to the 5' RACE reads. The sample carries around 350,000 distinct CDR3 sequences, around a tenth recorded once. Sequencing was performed on PBMCs, taken on the day of the first yellow fever vaccination. These receptors were collected from a man younger than 35 who received the YFV17D yellow fever vaccine. The CDR3 runs from the conserved cysteine through the conserved F or W. The order of the fields is J gene, clone size, V gene, D gene, CDR3 protein, CDR3 DNA. The D gene is left open where the match is weak. Clone size is stated in some rows and not others, as once, few, many or a class when expanded.

TRBJ2-7 - TRBV10-3 - CAISETARSYEQYF TGTGCCATCAGTGAGACGGCCAGATCCTACGAGCAGTACTTC
TRBJ1-1 few TRBV12-3/TRBV12-4 - CASRPPTVRNTEAFF TGTGCCAGCAGGCCACCGACAGTGAGGAACACTGAAGCTTTCTTT
TRBJ2-1 many TRBV5-1 TRBD2 CASSFGTSSNEQFF TGCGCCAGCAGCTTTGGGACTAGCTCTAATGAGCAGTTCTTC
TRBJ2-6 - TRBV4-2 - CASSPRAGANVLTF TGTGCCAGCAGCCCCCGGGCTGGGGCCAACGTCCTGACTTTC
TRBJ2-7 few TRBV4-2 - CASSKGQASSYEQYF TGTGCCAGCAGCAAAGGACAAGCGAGCTCCTACGAGCAGTACTTC
TRBJ1-5 - TRBV5-1 TRBD1 CASSLEGQARQPQHF TGCGCCAGCAGCTTGGAGGGACAGGCGCGGCAGCCCCAGCATTTT
TRBJ2-1 many TRBV5-1 - CASSSQGTYNEQFF TGCGCCAGCAGTTCACAGGGAACGTACAATGAGCAGTTCTTC
TRBJ2-5 few TRBV5-1 - CASSLAVLTQETQYF TGCGCCAGCAGCTTGGCCGTTTTGACCCAAGAGACCCAGTACTTC
TRBJ1-2 many TRBV7-2 - CASSLAPGPNYGYTF TGTGCCAGCAGCTTAGCTCCAGGTCCGAACTATGGCTACACCTTC
TRBJ2-4 few TRBV7-8 TRBD1 CASSPNRRRGSAKNIQYF TGTGCCAGCAGCCCAAATAGGCGCAGGGGGTCAGCCAAAAACATTCAGTACTTC
TRBJ2-2 - TRBV3-1 TRBD1 CASSQTGATGELFF TGTGCCAGCAGCCAAACAGGGGCCACCGGGGAGCTGTTTTTT
TRBJ2-1 few TRBV19 - CASSIDGPDESSYNEQFF TGTGCCAGTAGTATAGACGGCCCAGACGAAAGCTCCTACAATGAGCAGTTCTTC
TRBJ1-3 - TRBV20-1 - CSARVLAGSRGNTIYF TGCAGTGCTAGAGTTCTGGCGGGGTCTAGAGGAAACACCATATATTTT
TRBJ1-4 few TRBV4-1 - CASSQLGRGNEKLFF TGCGCCAGCAGCCAATTAGGGAGAGGAAATGAAAAACTGTTTTTT
TRBJ1-1 many TRBV7-3 - CASSLNPSNTEAFF TGTGCCAGCAGCTTAAACCCGTCGAACACTGAAGCTTTCTTT
TRBJ2-1 - TRBV7-9 - CASSRRGGGALDNEQFF TGTGCCAGCAGCCGTAGGGGAGGCGGGGCGTTGGACAATGAGCAGTTCTTC
TRBJ2-2 - TRBV3-1 TRBD2 CASSRSGTSGVLLNTGELFF TGTGCCAGCAGCCGTTCCGGGACTAGCGGGGTCCTTCTGAACACCGGGGAGCTGTTTTTT
TRBJ2-2 - TRBV4-1 TRBD2 CASSHPGGAPGELFF TGCGCCAGCAGCCATCCCGGGGGGGCCCCCGGGGAGCTGTTTTTT
TRBJ1-6 - TRBV11-2 - CASSSVPLGSYNSPLHF TGTGCCAGCAGTTCGGTCCCCCTAGGCTCCTATAATTCACCCCTCCACTTT
TRBJ2-2 few TRBV4-2 TRBD2 CASSFGTSGPVGELFF TGTGCCAGCAGCTTCGGGACTAGCGGGCCTGTCGGGGAGCTGTTTTTT
TRBJ2-1 - TRBV6-5 TRBD2 CASSSGAGAYNEQFF TGTGCCAGCAGTTCCGGCGCGGGGGCCTACAATGAGCAGTTCTTC
TRBJ1-1 few TRBV5-6 - CASSMDIMNTEAFF TGTGCCAGCAGCATGGACATCATGAACACTGAAGCTTTCTTT
TRBJ1-2 few TRBV5-1 - CASSPRGLNYGYTF TGCGCCAGCAGCCCCCGGGGTCTTAACTATGGCTACACCTTC
TRBJ2-1 few TRBV5-1 TRBD2 CASSWASSGGSVSSYNEQFF TGCGCCAGCAGCTGGGCCTCTAGCGGGGGGTCAGTTAGCTCCTACAATGAGCAGTTCTTC
TRBJ2-7 few TRBV29-1 TRBD2 CSVTGLAGIYEQYF TGCAGCGTTACTGGACTAGCGGGGATATACGAGCAGTACTTC